This paragraph reports one T cell receptor beta chain. Its antigen is unknown. Every bulk PBMC sample received the same 350 ng of DNA. The assay was immunoSEQ multiplex PCR, and TCRdb's table has in-frame clones only and misses some. The table has about 11,000 clones, about four fifths seen once. The sample's time point: week 3, after first cycle of checkpoint inhibitor. The data originate from a study of blood T cell dynamics during melanoma immunotherapy. Notes on the study in general: The study could not tell melanoma-specific clones from general immune activation.

The CDR3 has 14 amino acids. CDR1 and CDR2 from the germline V gene are SGHDT and YYEEEE. V shed 7 bases, J shed 3 bases, and the junction held 8 bases outside the gene matches. The sequence was obtained from a human donor with melanoma. The specimen was blood, collected from a patient treated with checkpoint blockade. The chain uses TRBV5-6 and TRBJ2-7, with 9 bases lining up with TRBD1. CDR3 in DNA: TGTGCCAGCGCCCCGGGACAGGGTGTCTACGAGCAGTACTTC. It is translated as CASAPGQGVYEQYF.